This T cell receptor (beta chain) comes out of a study of identifying expanded T cells in peripheral blood. Only in-frame clones appear in the TCRdb table, and some are missing; sequencing was by immunoSEQ multiplex PCR. Of approximately 57,000 clones detected, roughly nine tenths appear once; the ten largest clones hold around 3.3%. During the collection period, no donor immune events like infections were recorded. The source is a person aged 18 to 75 in good health. Sequenced: blood.

The CDR3 protein is CAWSIENYEQYF. CDR3 coding DNA: TGTGCCTGGAGTATAGAAAACTACGAGCAGTACTTC. The chain links TRBV30 to TRBJ2-7; D is undetermined. Germline V CDR1 and CDR2: GTSNPN, SVGIG (reference sequence). This CDR3 spans 12 amino acids. V lost 2 bases to trimming and J lost 3 bases, with 8 bases between them.